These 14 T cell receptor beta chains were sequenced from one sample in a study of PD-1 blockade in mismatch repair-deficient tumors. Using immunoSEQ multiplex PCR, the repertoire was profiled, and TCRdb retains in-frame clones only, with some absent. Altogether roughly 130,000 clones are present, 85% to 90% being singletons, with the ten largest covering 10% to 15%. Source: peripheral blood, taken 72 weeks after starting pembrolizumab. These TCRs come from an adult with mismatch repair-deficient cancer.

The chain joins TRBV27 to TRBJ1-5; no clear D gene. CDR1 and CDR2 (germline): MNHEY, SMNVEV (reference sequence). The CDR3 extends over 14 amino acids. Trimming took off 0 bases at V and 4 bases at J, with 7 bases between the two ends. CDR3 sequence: CASSLSRANQPQHF. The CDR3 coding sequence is TGTGCCAGCAGTTTATCCCGGGCTAATCAGCCCCAGCATTTT.

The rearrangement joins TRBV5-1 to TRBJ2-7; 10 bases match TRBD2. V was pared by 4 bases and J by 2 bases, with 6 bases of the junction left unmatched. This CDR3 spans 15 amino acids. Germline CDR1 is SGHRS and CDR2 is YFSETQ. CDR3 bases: TGCGCCAGCAGCCGCCAAAGCGGGAGGGCCTACGAGCAGTACTTC. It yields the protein CASSRQSGRAYEQYF.

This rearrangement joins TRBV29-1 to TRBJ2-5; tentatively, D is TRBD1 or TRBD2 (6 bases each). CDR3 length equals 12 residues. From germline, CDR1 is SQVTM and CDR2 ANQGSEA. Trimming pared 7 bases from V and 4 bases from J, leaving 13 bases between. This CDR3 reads CSGEGGGETQYF. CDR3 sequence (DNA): TGCAGCGGCGAAGGAGGGGGAGAGACCCAGTACTTC.

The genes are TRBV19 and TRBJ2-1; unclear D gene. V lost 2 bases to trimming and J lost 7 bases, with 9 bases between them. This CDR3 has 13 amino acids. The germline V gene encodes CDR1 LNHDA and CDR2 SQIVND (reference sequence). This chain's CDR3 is CASSIHPSNEQFF. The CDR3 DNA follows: TGTGCCAGTAGTATACACCCATCTAATGAGCAGTTCTTC. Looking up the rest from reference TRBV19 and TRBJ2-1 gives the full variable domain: DGGITQSPKYLFRKEGQNVTLSCEQNLNHDAMYWYRQDPGQGLRLIYYSQIVNDFQKGDIAEGYSVSREKKESFPLTVTSAQKNPTAFYLCASSIHPSNEQFFGPGTRLTVL.

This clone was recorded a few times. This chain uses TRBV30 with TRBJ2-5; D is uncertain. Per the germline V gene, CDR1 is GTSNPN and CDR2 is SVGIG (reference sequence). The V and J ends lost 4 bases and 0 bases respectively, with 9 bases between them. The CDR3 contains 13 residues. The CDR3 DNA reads TGTGCCTGGACTACAGACTACCAAGAGACCCAGTACTTC. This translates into CAWTTDYQETQYF.

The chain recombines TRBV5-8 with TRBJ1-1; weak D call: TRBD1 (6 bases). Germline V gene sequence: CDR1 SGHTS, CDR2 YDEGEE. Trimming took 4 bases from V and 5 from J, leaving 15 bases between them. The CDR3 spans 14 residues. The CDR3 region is CASSPGGVRTEAFF. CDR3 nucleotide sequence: TGTGCCAGCAGCCCGGGGGGCGTGCGGACTGAAGCTTTCTTT. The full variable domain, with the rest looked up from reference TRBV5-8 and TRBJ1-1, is EAGVTQSPTHLIKTRGQQATLRCSPISGHTSVYWYQQALGLGLQFLLWYDEGEERNRGNFPPRFSGRQFPNYSSELNVNALELEDSALYLCASSPGGVRTEAFFGQGTRLTVV.

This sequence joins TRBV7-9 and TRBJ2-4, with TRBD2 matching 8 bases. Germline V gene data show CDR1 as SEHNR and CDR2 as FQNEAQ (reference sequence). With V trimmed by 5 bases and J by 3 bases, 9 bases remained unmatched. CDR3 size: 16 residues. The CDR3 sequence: CASSGLSGNGKNIQYF. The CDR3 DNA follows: TGTGCCAGCAGCGGTCTTAGCGGGAATGGCAAAAACATTCAGTACTTC. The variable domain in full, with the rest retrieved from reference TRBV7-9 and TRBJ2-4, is DTGVSQNPRHKITKRGQNVTFRCDPISEHNRLYWYRQTLGQGPEFLTYFQNEAQLEKSRLLSDRFSAERPKGSFSTLEIQRTEQGDSAMYLCASSGLSGNGKNIQYFGAGTRLSVL.

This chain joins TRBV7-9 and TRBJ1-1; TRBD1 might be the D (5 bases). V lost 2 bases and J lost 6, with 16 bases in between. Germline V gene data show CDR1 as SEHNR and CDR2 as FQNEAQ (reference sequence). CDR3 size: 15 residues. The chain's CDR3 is CASSLSAGTSPEAFF. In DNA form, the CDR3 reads TGTGCCAGCAGCTTATCGGCAGGGACTTCGCCTGAAGCTTTCTTT.

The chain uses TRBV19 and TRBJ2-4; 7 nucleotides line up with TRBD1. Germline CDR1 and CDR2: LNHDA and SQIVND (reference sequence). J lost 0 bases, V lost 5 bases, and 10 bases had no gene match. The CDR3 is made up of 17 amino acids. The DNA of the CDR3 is TGTGCCAGTAGTCCCTATGGGACAGCTCTAGCCAAAAACATTCAGTACTTC. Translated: CASSPYGTALAKNIQYF.

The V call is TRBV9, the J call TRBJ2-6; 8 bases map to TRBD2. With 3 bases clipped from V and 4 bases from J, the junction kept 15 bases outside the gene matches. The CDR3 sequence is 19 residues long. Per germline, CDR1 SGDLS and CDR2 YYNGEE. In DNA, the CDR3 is TGTGCCAGCAGCGGGGCGGGAGGAACAATGTACGTGGGGGCCAACGTCCTGACTTTC. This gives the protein CASSGAGGTMYVGANVLTF.

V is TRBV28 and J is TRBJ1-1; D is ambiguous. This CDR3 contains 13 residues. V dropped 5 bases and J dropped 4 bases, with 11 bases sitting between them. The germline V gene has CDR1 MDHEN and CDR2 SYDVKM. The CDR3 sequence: CASSAVGTTEAFF. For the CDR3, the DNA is TGTGCCAGCAGTGCAGTAGGAACCACTGAAGCTTTCTTT.

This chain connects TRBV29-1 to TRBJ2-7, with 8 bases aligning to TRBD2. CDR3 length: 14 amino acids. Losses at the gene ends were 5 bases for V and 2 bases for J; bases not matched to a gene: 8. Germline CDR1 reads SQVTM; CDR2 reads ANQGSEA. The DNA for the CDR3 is TGCAGCGTTACCAGCGGGAGTTCGCCCTACGAGCAGTACTTC. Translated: CSVTSGSSPYEQYF.

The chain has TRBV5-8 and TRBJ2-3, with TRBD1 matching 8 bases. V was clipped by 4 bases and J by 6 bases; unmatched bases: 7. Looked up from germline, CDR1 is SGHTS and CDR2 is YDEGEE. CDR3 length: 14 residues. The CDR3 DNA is TGTGCCAGCAGCCAAGGGACAGGTCGGGATACGCAGTATTTT. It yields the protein CASSQGTGRDTQYF.

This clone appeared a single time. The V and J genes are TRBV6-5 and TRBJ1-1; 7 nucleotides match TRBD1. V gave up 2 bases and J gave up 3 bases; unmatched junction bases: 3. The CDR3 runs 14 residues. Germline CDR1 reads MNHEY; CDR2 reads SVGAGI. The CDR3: CASSYRQGYTEAFF. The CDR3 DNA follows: TGTGCCAGCAGTTACCGACAGGGTTACACTGAAGCTTTCTTT.